This note documents a single TCR beta chain sequence. There is no known antigen for this receptor. No base-level quality is on record; no much larger clone is a single base apart. The sample comes from a study of cytomegalovirus exposure and HLA in healthy donors (dated by TCRdb to 2017 to 2019). Regarding the research as a whole: An earlier analysis of fewer than 750 of the donors reported approximately 260 Gb of sequence data and approximately 120 million unique TCR beta sequences obtained from about 180 million T cells. The study was designed to test whether signatures of past pathogen exposure could be identified by cataloging public T cell receptors. In a later genetic analysis, genome-wide SNP genotypes for about three fifths of the 666 donors were used, and that subset was treated as a discovery cohort. Approximately 300 gigabases of sequencing data and around 85 million unique TCR sequences made up an early release that covered 500 to 650 HLA-typed donors. On average, around 240,000 unique TCR beta nucleotide sequences were sequenced per donor among about 400 genotyped donors of the cohort, with approximately 18% of those sequences being non-productive. Donor age, sex, ethnicity and CMV serostatus were collected together with the repertoire data. All discovery cohort repertoires had been generated using a single sequencing platform. Using immunosequencing, the study profiled T cell repertoires from 500 to 800 subjects and related those repertoires to cytomegalovirus serostatus. A separate validation cohort of roughly 130 different subjects was used in addition to the roughly 670-subject first cohort. Four or five DR-DQ haplotypes were handled as single units for association and clustering, since linkage in the cohort was strong. Typing coverage differed by locus: A, B, C, DRB1 and DQB1 were typed in about 629-640 donors, DQA1 in 500 to 550, DPA1 in approximately 610, and DPB1 in just under 490. Rather than drawing on any new phenotypic data, the later analysis identified candidate immune exposures from TCR beta sequences and the way those sequences occurred across donors. An earlier analysis of around 640 of the donors used high-throughput TCR beta sequencing to judge whether each TCR beta V gene segment behaved as functional or pseudogenic. Both class I and class II loci were covered by HLA typing, at four-digit resolution. Of the 300 to 500 genotyped donors, more than 75% were placed in the genetic ancestry cluster associated with self-reported Caucasian donors. High-throughput TCR immunosequencing, statistical association of individual TCRs with disease status, and machine learning were combined to predict cytomegalovirus infection status. A later analysis re-examined previously published TCR beta repertoires from just over 650 donors and added high-resolution HLA genotyping to investigate patterns of TCR occurrence.

Overall results and qualifications from the work: The study listed over 150 TCR beta chains as associated with cytomegalovirus. Assigning TCR associations to individual alleles was difficult when HLA alleles, especially DR and DQ, strongly co-occurred. The 87-base-pair reads could not distinguish some IMGT-functional V segments, including TRBV6-2 and TRBV6-3, so those segments were excluded. Immune exposure information for the cohort was limited to CMV serostatus. Linkage disequilibrium might explain the correlated functional status among segregating V segments, but an unknown experimental factor could not be excluded. A further reported finding was that TCR beta sequences accurately predicted the HLA-A and HLA-B alleles for most subjects in the first cohort. In an earlier analysis of 587 of the donors, most TCR beta V segments appeared in productive rearrangements about 87% or about 30% of the time, broadly matching IMGT annotations. The cohort was sequenced for TCR beta chains only, and without alpha or paired-chain data the features that could be detected were limited. The classifier was reported to diagnose cytomegalovirus status with high specificity and sensitivity in both the original cohort and the validation cohort. While some public TCRs were present in many individuals, most TCR sequences turned up only very rarely across donors. A group of highly shared sequence variants was considered likely to be a technical artifact of the sequencing pipeline. The presence/absence analyses assumed that sequencing depth was roughly uniform across donors, and that assumption may not be true. Roughly 15 rarely observed V segments, including chromosome 9 orphons, were excluded from the earlier analysis of approximately 500 of the donors because counts were too low. A few of the identified cytomegalovirus-associated TCR beta chains were confirmed in vitro to be specific for cytomegalovirus antigens. Several of the top co-occurrence clusters appeared to be linked to parvovirus B19, influenza, CMV and Epstein-Barr virus, according to a later analysis. The authors suggested that the approach could potentially be extended to other disease states and immunological phenotypes. In a later genetic analysis, a missense DCLRE1C variant was associated with V-gene and J-gene trimming of TCR beta chains, and the association was replicated in an independent cohort. In a later genetic analysis, fewer N-insertions in productive TCRs were reported among donors in an Asian-associated ancestry cluster than the roughly 700-donor mean. Because HLA typing was unavailable for some donors at each locus, only the typed subset was used in association tests. In a later analysis, TCR association rates were found to vary across HLA loci, with the most associated TCRs seen for DRB1 alleles and the fewest for HLA-C alleles. A later analysis found that most CMV-associated TCR beta chains appeared HLA-restricted, with HLA associations seemingly driven largely by CMV exposure. A later analysis found that HLA-associated TCR beta chains were more clonally expanded and had lower generation probabilities than equally common non-associated chains. A later analysis associated 16,951 TCR beta sequences with specific HLA alleles at a false discovery rate of 0.05.

The method was the immunoSEQ multiplex PCR assay. A mixture of 60 forward primers for TCR Vbeta segments and 13 reverse primers for TCR Jbeta segments was used in the multiplex PCR. A multiplex PCR assay on genomic DNA amplified the CDR3 region of rearranged TCR beta genes. Amplified TCR beta libraries were sequenced as 87-base-pair reads on the Illumina HiSeq System. As for the original processing: A later analysis counted some 80 million unique TCR beta chains across the 670 or so repertoires, and roughly 9.9 million of these chains were shared by at least two donors. Raw reads were error-corrected and collapsed into unique sequences by a nearest-neighbor algorithm in which closely related sequences were merged to remove PCR and sequencing errors. Alignment of CDR3 sequences to IMGT reference sequences was used to assign V, D and J gene segments. For a sequence to be retained, at least a six-nucleotide match to both a V gene segment and a J gene segment was required. Rearrangements were called productive when the CDR3 lacked stop codons and stayed in frame with V and J; all others were non-productive. Following IMGT convention, CDR3 was defined as the stretch from the second conserved V-encoded cysteine up to the conserved J-encoded phenylalanine. The earlier analysis of a few hundred of the donors excluded any sequence lacking an unambiguous match to a single V gene segment. In an earlier analysis of 587 of the donors, a V segment was called functional when productive rearrangements were above 56.7%, and segregating when the standard deviation between donors exceeded 5%. To diagnose cytomegalovirus status from the catalog of TCR beta chain sequences, a statistical classification framework was built. In a later analysis, TCR nucleotide sequences were compared against IMGT/GENE-DB human TR gene sequences so that V and J genes could be assigned. A later analysis assigned CDR3 sequences and most-parsimonious VDJ recombination scenarios with the TCRdist pipeline. In a later analysis, each TCR beta chain was defined by its CDR3 amino acid sequence together with its V-gene family, and reads lacking a unique V-gene family were excluded. To address suspected cross-contamination and a sequencing artifact, a later analysis removed 450 to 700 highly shared, low-generation-probability nucleotide sequences. In a later analysis, a clonal expansion index for each public chain was calculated from normalized within-repertoire ranks of inferred template counts. In a later analysis, generation probabilities were computed with a VDJ recombination model fitted to out-of-frame rearrangements, and the resulting probabilities were checked against IGoR. In a later analysis, TCR-TCR, TCR-HLA and TCR-CMV co-occurrence was scored with hypergeometric tests, and a repertoire-size bias correction was applied to TCR pairs. To estimate false discovery rates, a later analysis permuted the HLA or CMV assignments 20 times. In a later analysis, co-occurring TCRs were grouped using DBSCAN, and TCRdist sequence similarity was added for clustering within HLA-allele-positive subsets. Repertoires with fewer than 30,000 or more than 120,000 public chains were left out of co-occurrence clustering, as were a handful of repertoires with anomalous nucleotide sharing. TCRdb holds this immuneACCESS table with in-frame rearrangements only. Some clones are missing; in checked studies, unresolved V genes explain under half, and the rest has no known cause. That table is the source of V, J and clone size, and D and trimming were worked out from the DNA. Here the sample has roughly 180,000 clones; 65% to 85% occur a single time. The ten largest clones capture just over 4.5% of the sample.

From its cysteine to its phenylalanine, the CDR3 spans 16 amino acids. Left in the record is the CDR3 DNA by itself, 48 bases read in frame from the first base. The cohort comprised 550 to 700 healthy bone marrow donors. At the time of sampling, every cohort member was nominally healthy, though immune exposures that went unrecorded were likely present. The donor was CMV seropositive and was included in the group of some 290 seropositive cohort members. A peripheral blood sample was collected from each donor, and TCR beta sequencing was performed on peripheral blood mononuclear cells. The Qiagen DNeasy Blood Extraction Kit was used to extract genomic DNA from the blood cell samples.

Sequenced material: PBMCs. The V and J genes are TRBV21-1 and TRBJ1-5; the D call TRBD1 from the table was never checked on the DNA. TRBV21-1 is annotated as a pseudogene. This TCR was recovered from a woman between 50 and 59 years old in good health and CMV-seropositive. This receptor has the CDR3 CASSSQTGQGNQPQHF. The sequence in DNA is TGTGCCAGCAGCTCTCAAACGGGACAGGGGAATCAGCCCCAGCATTTT.